This T cell receptor beta chain is drawn from a study of Graves' ophthalmopathy and Graves' hyperthyroidism. Whole-study results and caveats: Thyroid clonotypes that were expanded above 0.001 frequency mostly also appeared in blood.

Researchers took RNA transcripts and amplified TCR beta CDR3 regions from them. HTBI primers served in a first-round RT-PCR, which a second-round multiplex PCR followed. TCRdb reprocessed the multiplex PCR reads via MiXCR and lists one record per CDR3 protein. Here the sample spans 500,000 to 700,000 distinct CDR3 sequences, approximately 22% being singletons. This clonotype occurred a few times. The antigen remains unidentified. Enrollment excluded any patients with other autoimmune diseases, uncontrolled infections, pregnancy or lactation. Diagnosis used clinical symptoms, serum thyroxine, TRAb, thyroid ultrasound and orbital computed tomography. The sequencing sample was made of peripheral blood. This clonotype was sampled from a woman aged 18-30 years with stable Graves' hyperthyroidism. Some clones in this sample may be carry-over from other donors' samples.

CDR3 sequence: CASSRGQGKDGYTF. The DNA of the CDR3 is TGTGCCAGCAGCCGCGGACAGGGGAAGGATGGCTACACCTTC. The rearrangement links TRBV3-1 to TRBJ1-2; 9 nucleotides line up with TRBD1. Germline trimming cut 4 bases from V and 6 bases from J; bases unmatched to any gene: 6. The CDR3 extends over 14 amino acids. Germline loops: CDR1 LGHDT, CDR2 YNNKEL (reference sequence).